At least ten counts were recorded for the clone carrying this T cell receptor (beta chain). Its antigen remains unidentified. This record belongs to a study of CD8 T cells in ankylosing spondylitis. Overall study results and limits: Characteristic, it appeared, of ankylosing spondylitis blood was a TCR beta motif of about eight highly homologous variants. Disease-linked clones bore a CD8+ phenotype, appearing relatively rarely in peripheral blood. Prior work had noted some motif variants in reactive arthritis blood and synovial fluid. It was reported that disease-linked clones were significantly enriched in matched ankylosing spondylitis synovial fluid.

Each TCR beta library was made by quantitative 5'-RACE that incorporated molecular barcodes. TCRdb re-called the 5' RACE reads with MiXCR, one entry per CDR3 protein. The repertoire includes 200,000 to 250,000 distinct CDR3 sequences, approximately 7.4% of them detected once, and 14% sits in the top ten. The CDR3 contains 14 residues. V lost 4 bases and J 7 bases, leaving 16 bases between the germline ends. CDR1 is MNHEY, CDR2 SMNVEV, per germline (reference sequence). This TCR came from a male donor with ankylosing spondylitis. The sample taken for sequencing was blood, either unsorted or a sorted T cell fraction (not recorded which). This chain joins TRBV27 and TRBJ1-2; the D gene is possibly TRBD1 (6 bases). CDR3 coding DNA: TGTGCCAGCAGTTCAGGGGCAGAAAAGGGTGGCTACACCTTC. Translation gives CASSSGAEKGGYTF.